This T cell receptor (beta chain) is drawn from a study of T cells in Graves' hyperthyroidism and ophthalmopathy. Study observations and caveats: Ophthalmopathy, which appeared later, was predicted by the model a median about 5.9 months before onset.

From germline, CDR1 is DFQATT and CDR2 SNEGSKA (reference sequence). Trimming stripped 3 bases from V and 8 bases from J, with 17 bases between. The CDR3 totals 14 residues. Worth noting for this clonotype: Antigen unknown.

TCR beta CDR3 sequences were amplified from RNA transcripts. TCR CDR3 regions were first amplified by RT-PCR with HTBI primers. TCRdb re-derived calls from the multiplex PCR reads in MiXCR, one entry per CDR3 protein. The profile shows under 350,000 distinct CDR3 sequences, 21% of them singletons. The rearrangement uses TRBV20-1 and TRBJ2-1, with D maybe TRBD1 (5 bases). The specimen was blood. This receptor was identified in a woman aged 50 to 60 with Graves' hyperthyroidism. The CDR3 reads CSASTLEGADEQFF. CDR3 nucleotides: TGCAGTGCTAGCACACTGGAAGGGGCCGATGAGCAGTTCTTC.